This is a list of T cell receptor beta chains from one sample in a study of a mutant IDH1 vaccine in newly diagnosed glioma. The antigens of these receptors remain unknown. Assay used: immunoSEQ multiplex PCR; TCRdb lists only in-frame clones, some missing. In the table there are roughly 76,000 clones, about 82% of which are singletons. Sequencing used PBMCs, obtained from a glioma patient whose treatment included an IDH1 peptide vaccine. Every receptor here comes from a man under 40 with glioma. Some clones in this sample may be carry-over from other donors' samples. CDR3s include the opening cysteine and the closing phenylalanine or tryptophan. The size of a clone is reported for some rows only, either as once, few or many, or as a class for expanded clones.

>TRBJ2-7|-|TRBV6-6
CASSYPDSYEQYF
>-|once|TRBV5-4
CASSSGTSGGYEQYF
>TRBJ2-3|-|TRBV7-9
CASSYPTASTDTQYF
>TRBJ1-6|once|TRBV5-1
CASSLSGARYNSPLHF
>TRBJ2-1|-|TRBV4-1
CASSQQGRAYEQFF
>TRBJ2-1|-|TRBV30
CAWSAPGRNEQFF
>TRBJ2-3|-|TRBV14
CASSPAGTGFTDTQYF
>TRBJ2-1|-|TRBV28
CASSFPLNSASGRENEQFF
>TRBJ1-1|-|TRBV7-9
CASSSLGGRYTEAFF
>TRBJ1-2|-|TRBV5-5
CASSISRDRDYGYTF
>TRBJ1-4|-|TRBV5-5
CASSLWGGGTEKLFF
>TRBJ1-2|-|TRBV28
CASSLRQDNYGYTF
>TRBJ2-5|-|TRBV19
CASSTDTGSGETQYF
>TRBJ1-4|-|TRBV15
CATSRVRSGGDEKLFF
>TRBJ1-2|-|TRBV7-9
CASSPTSRGFSNVYGYTF
>TRBJ2-7|-|TRBV28
CASGTGNSYEQYF
>TRBJ1-2|-|TRBV7-9
CASSYPVGRQNYGYTF
>TRBJ2-1|-|TRBV10-1
CASSEGQGAVNEQFF
>TRBJ1-2|-|TRBV29-1
CSVKGSYGYTF
>TRBJ1-6|-|TRBV5-4
CASSQDAGDPDSPLHF
>TRBJ2-3|-|TRBV21-1
CASSKRRRHSDTQYF
>TRBJ1-1|-|TRBV7-2
CASSLDPDRETFF
>-|-|TRBV9
CASSVGQGFSYEQYF
>TRBJ1-1|few|TRBV30
CAWSVGQQSYGTEAFF
>TRBJ2-7|-|TRBV11-2
CASSLGIGHLYEQYF
>TRBJ1-2|-|TRBV9
CASSASGVNYGYTF
>TRBJ1-2|-|TRBV7-2
CASSLMPGTNYGYTF
>TRBJ1-5|-|TRBV5-5
CASSRESNQPQHF
>TRBJ2-7|-|TRBV28
CASSSGVHEQYF
>TRBJ1-2|-|TRBV9
CASSPGQGSYGYTF
>TRBJ1-1|-|TRBV5-1
CASSPGTMNTEAFF
>TRBJ1-2|-|TRBV6-5
CASSYKGLYGYTF
>TRBJ1-5|-|TRBV2
CASGSGTGLSQPQHF
>TRBJ2-3|few|TRBV7-3
CASSLTTTDTQYF
>TRBJ2-5|-|TRBV5-1
CASSLAPSGGGQETQYF
>TRBJ2-3|-|TRBV11-3
CASSFSGGATDTQYF
>TRBJ1-4|-|TRBV29-1
CSVGGDEKLFF
>TRBJ1-1|few|TRBV2
CASSEEVNTEAFF
>TRBJ2-5|-|TRBV9
CASSEGLAGGGAVDETQYF
>TRBJ1-1|-|TRBV27
CASSWDRGLGAFF
>TRBJ1-3|-|TRBV14
CASSQVENQPPRKYIGNTIYF
>TRBJ2-6|-|TRBV15
CATSRPRGTGGTPWGANVLTF
>TRBJ2-7|-|TRBV6-1
CASSDLGTGWGYEQYF
>TRBJ1-2|-|TRBV5-1
CASSLDQDSVLMGYTF